A selection of T cell receptor beta chains follows, all from one sample in a study of cytomegalovirus exposure and HLA in healthy donors. The assay was immunoSEQ multiplex PCR, and TCRdb's table has in-frame clones only and misses some. This sample has 200,000 to 250,000 clones, with about 89% found just once. Sequenced: PBMCs. These receptors all stem from a young woman in good health and CMV-seronegative. Each CDR3 is given with its conserved first and last residue. The order of the fields is V gene, D gene, clone size, J gene, CDR3 protein, CDR3 DNA. A D gene is named only where the DNA matches it firmly. Not all rows give a size; the values are once, few, many and, for expanded clones, a class.

TRBV6-5,.,.,TRBJ2-1,CASSYGLLVNNEQFF,TGTGCCAGCAGTTACGGGCTATTGGTGAACAATGAGCAGTTCTTC
TRBV11-2,TRBD1,once,TRBJ2-1,CASSPGTGFMDEQFF,TGTGCCAGCAGCCCCGGGACAGGCTTTATGGATGAGCAGTTCTTC
TRBV10-3,.,.,TRBJ1-3,CASIFQGPISPGNTIYF,TGTGCCAGCATTTTCCAGGGGCCCATCTCTCCTGGAAACACCATATATTTT
TRBV4-2,TRBD2,.,TRBJ2-7,CASSQGRAGGVHEQYF,TGTGCCAGCAGCCAAGGTCGAGCGGGAGGGGTACACGAGCAGTACTTC
TRBV5-4,TRBD1,.,TRBJ1-2,CASSSPRGNGYTF,TGTGCCAGCAGCTCCCCCAGGGGGAATGGCTACACCTTC
TRBV10-3,TRBD1,.,TRBJ1-2,CAISDQQGNYGYTF,TGTGCCATCAGCGACCAACAGGGGAACTATGGCTACACCTTC
TRBV19,TRBD2,.,TRBJ2-1,CASSPRGTSGGREQFF,TGTGCCAGTAGTCCACGGGGGACTAGCGGGGGCCGTGAGCAGTTCTTC
TRBV11-2,.,.,TRBJ2-2,CASSLGATGSNTGELFF,TGTGCCAGCAGCTTAGGGGCGACGGGATCGAACACCGGGGAGCTGTTTTTT
TRBV15,.,.,TRBJ2-7,CATSSGRQGVDEQYF,TGTGCCACCAGCTCGGGGAGGCAGGGGGTCGACGAGCAGTACTTC
TRBV7-9,.,.,TRBJ1-3,CASSLVRRTDFSGNTIYF,TGTGCCAGCAGCTTAGTGAGACGGACGGACTTCTCTGGAAACACCATATATTTT
TRBV11-2,.,.,TRBJ2-7,CATLATETYEQYF,TGTGCCACCCTAGCGACCGAAACCTACGAGCAGTACTTC
TRBV7-8,TRBD1,.,TRBJ1-2,CASSSLTGALVYGYTF,TGTGCCAGCAGCTCCCTGACAGGGGCCCTCGTCTATGGCTACACCTTC
TRBV4-1,.,.,TRBJ2-3,CASSDIMGGLITDTQYF,TGCGCCAGCAGCGACATTATGGGGGGACTGATCACAGATACGCAGTATTTT
TRBV2,TRBD1,.,TRBJ1-6,CASNARQGSPLHF,TGTGCCAGCAACGCTAGACAGGGTTCACCCCTCCACTTT
TRBV7-2,TRBD2,.,TRBJ2-7,CASSLVSVASGGFSYEQYF,TGTGCCAGCAGCTTAGTATCGGTGGCTAGCGGGGGGTTCTCCTACGAGCAGTACTTC
TRBV7-6,TRBD2,.,TRBJ2-5,CASSLVGSGGQETQYF,TGTGCCAGCAGCTTAGTTGGTAGCGGGGGCCAAGAGACCCAGTACTTC
TRBV19,.,.,TRBJ2-5,CASSRTTAKETQYF,TGTGCCAGTAGTAGGACAACCGCCAAAGAGACCCAGTACTTC
TRBV5-1,TRBD2,.,TRBJ2-1,CASSTGTRGYNEQFF,TGCGCCAGCAGTACCGGGACTAGGGGTTACAATGAGCAGTTCTTC
TRBV20-1,.,.,TRBJ2-7,CSASRLYEQYF,TGCAGTGCTAGTCGTCTCTACGAGCAGTACTTC
TRBV27,TRBD1,.,TRBJ1-2,CASSLLGTGPYGYTF,TGTGCCAGCAGTTTATTGGGGACAGGGCCCTATGGCTACACCTTC